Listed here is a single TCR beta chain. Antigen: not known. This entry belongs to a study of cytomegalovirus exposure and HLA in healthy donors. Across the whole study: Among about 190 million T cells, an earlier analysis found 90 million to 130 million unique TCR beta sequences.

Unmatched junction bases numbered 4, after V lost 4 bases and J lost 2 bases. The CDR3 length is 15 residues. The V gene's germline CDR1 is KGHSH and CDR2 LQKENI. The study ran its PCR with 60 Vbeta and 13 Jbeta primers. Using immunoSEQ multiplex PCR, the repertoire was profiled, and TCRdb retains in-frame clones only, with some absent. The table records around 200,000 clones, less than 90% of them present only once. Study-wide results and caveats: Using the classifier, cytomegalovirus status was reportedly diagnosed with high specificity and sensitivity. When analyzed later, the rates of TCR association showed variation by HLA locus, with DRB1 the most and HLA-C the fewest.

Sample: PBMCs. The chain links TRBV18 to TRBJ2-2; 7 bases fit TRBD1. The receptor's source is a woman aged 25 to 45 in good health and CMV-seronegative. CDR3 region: CASSLGTANTGELFF. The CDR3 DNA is TGTGCCAGCTCACTGGGGACAGCCAACACCGGGGAGCTGTTTTTT.